Following are 27 T cell receptor beta chains from one sample sequenced in a study of Ad26.COV2.S vaccination and SARS-CoV-2 variants. Generated by immunoSEQ multiplex PCR, the TCRdb table keeps only in-frame clones and is missing some. This table has hundreds of thousands of clones, around nine tenths appearing once. Treatment indicated: roughly 18 received Ad26.COV2.S at low or high dose, single or two shots; about 5 received placebo; per-sample allocation not given. Sampling was done on day 63 after the first vaccine or placebo injection. Sequenced here: peripheral blood, sampled in a trial of Ad26.COV2.S vaccine versus placebo. These receptors came from a person aged 18 to 65 who received the Ad26.COV2.S COVID-19 vaccine or a placebo.

The chain is built from TRBV10-1 and TRBJ2-1; 14 bases align to TRBD2. CDR1 and CDR2 from the germline V gene are WNHNN and SYGVQD (reference sequence). The CDR3 loop spans 17 amino acids. V shed 4 bases, J shed 4 bases, and the junction held 6 bases outside the gene matches. The CDR3 reads CASSGGLAGVGYNEQFF. CDR3 DNA sequence: TGCGCCAGCAGTGGGGGACTAGCGGGAGTAGGATACAATGAGCAGTTCTTC.

The chain links TRBV6-4 to TRBJ2-7; the D is unclear. The V end lost 3 bases, the J end lost 3 bases, and 9 bases lay between the germline ends. The CDR3 is made up of 13 amino acids. CDR1 is MRHNA, CDR2 SNTAGT, per germline. DNA for the CDR3: TGTGCCAGCAGTGAATTTCACGGCTACGAGCAGTACTTC. Translated, it gives CASSEFHGYEQYF.

J is TRBJ1-1 and V is TRBV6-2 or TRBV6-3; maybe TRBD1 (6 bases). V lost 5 bases and J lost 1, with 14 bases in between. Germline-derived CDR1 and CDR2 are MNHEY and SVGEGT. This CDR3 spans 15 amino acids. CDR3 nucleotides: TGTGCCAGCAGTGAGACAGGCGTAGCGAACACTGAAGCTTTCTTT. The encoded protein is CASSETGVANTEAFF.

V is TRBV7-8 and J is TRBJ2-3; D ambiguous. This CDR3 contains 13 residues. Germline V lookup: CDR1 SGHVS, CDR2 FQNEAQ. V was clipped by 5 bases and J by 6 bases, with 12 bases between them. The CDR3 protein is CASSLTPRDTQYF. In nucleotides, the CDR3 is TGTGCCAGCAGCCTCACCCCTAGGGATACGCAGTATTTT. The full variable domain, rest sourced from reference TRBV7-8 and TRBJ2-3, is GAGVSQSPRYKVAKRGQDVALRCDPISGHVSLFWYQQALGQGPEFLTYFQNEAQLDKSGLPSDRFFAERPEGSVSTLKIQRTQQEDSAVYLCASSLTPRDTQYFGPGTRLTVL.

The gene calls are TRBV7-9 and TRBJ2-7; no clear D. The ends were cut back, 6 bases at V and 2 bases at J, with 17 bases in the middle. The CDR3 has 15 residues. The V gene's germline CDR1 is SEHNR and CDR2 FQNEAQ (reference sequence). As DNA, the CDR3 is TGTGCCAGCAGACGTACGGACCAAGGCACCTACGAGCAGTACTTC. This sequence encodes CASRRTDQGTYEQYF.

The rearrangement links TRBV7-3 to TRBJ2-1, with TRBD2 identical over 7 bases. This CDR3 is built from 14 residues. Germline loops: CDR1 SGHTA, CDR2 FQGTGA. Unmatched junction bases numbered 1, after V lost 2 bases and J lost 3 bases. CDR3 coding DNA: TGTGCCAGCAGCTTAGGGGACTACTACAATGAGCAGTTCTTC. It translates to CASSLGDYYNEQFF. The full variable domain, its missing parts supplied by reference TRBV7-3 and TRBJ2-1, is GAGVSQTPSNKVTEKGKYVELRCDPISGHTALYWYRQSLGQGPEFLIYFQGTGAADDSGLPNDRFFAVRPEGSVSTLKIQRTERGDSAVYLCASSLGDYYNEQFFGPGTRLTVL.

This sequence joins TRBV5-4 and TRBJ2-1, with D perhaps TRBD2 (7 bases). Germline CDR1 is SGHNT and CDR2 is YYREEE (reference sequence). The germline V and J ends were trimmed by 3 bases and 1 base, with 14 bases remaining between them. The CDR3 is 16 residues long. The CDR3 sequence is CASSSPRGGSYNEQFF. CDR3 DNA sequence: TGTGCCAGCAGCTCTCCTAGGGGGGGGTCCTACAATGAGCAGTTCTTC.

This clone was found once. CDR3 sequence reads: CATSRERDRPYEQYF. The DNA for the CDR3 is TGTGCCACCAGCAGAGAGCGGGACAGACCCTACGAGCAGTACTTC. The gene calls are TRBV15 and TRBJ2-7; D is possibly TRBD1 (7 bases). The V end lost 0 bases, the J end lost 2 bases, and 11 bases lay between the germline ends. CDR3 length equals 15 residues. Germline V CDR1 and CDR2: LNHNV, YYDKDF (reference sequence).

Details on this clone: One end of the junction fails to match germline, which may point to a read error. The chain uses TRBV7-7 and TRBJ2-3; the D gene is possibly TRBD2 (5 bases). The CDR3 sequence is 11 residues long. Germline V lookup: CDR1 SSHAT, CDR2 FNYEAQ (reference sequence). CDR3 nucleotide sequence: TGTGCTAGCAGCGGAGGTGAAACGCAGTATTTT. It yields the protein CASSGGETQYF. Combining the CDR3 with reference TRBV7-7 and TRBJ2-3 gives the whole variable domain GAGVSQSPRYKVTKRGQDVTLRCDPISSHATLYWYQQALGQGPEFLTYFNYEAQPDKSGLPSDRFSAERPEGSISTLTIQRTEQRDSAMYRCASSGGETQYFGPGTRLTVL.

The V and J genes are TRBV6-2 or TRBV6-3 and TRBJ2-5; D is possibly TRBD1 or TRBD2 (5 bases each). V was cut by 2 bases and J by 2 bases, with 12 bases left in between. Germline V gives CDR1 MNHEY, CDR2 SVGEGT. The CDR3 is 15 residues long. Here the CDR3 reads CASSYTRGLQETQYF. DNA of the CDR3: TGTGCCAGCAGTTACACCCGGGGCCTACAAGAGACCCAGTACTTC.

The V and J genes are TRBV25-1 and TRBJ2-7; 10 bases are shared with TRBD2. The trim removed 4 bases at V and 3 bases at J, leaving 6 bases unmatched. Germline values: CDR1 MGHDK, CDR2 SYGVNS. The length of the CDR3 is 15 residues. The CDR3 region has the DNA TGTGCCAGCAGTGCCCGGACTAGCGGCTACTACGAGCAGTACTTC. Its protein product is CASSARTSGYYEQYF.

The rearrangement joins TRBV4-2 to TRBJ2-7; 8 positions agree with TRBD2. The CDR3 loop spans 16 amino acids. The V segment lost 0 bases and the J segment 2 bases; nucleotides outside the gene matches: 6. In germline, CDR1 is LGHNA, CDR2 YNFKEQ. CDR3 DNA: TGTGCCAGCAGCCAAGATCTGGCGGGAGGCGCCTACGAGCAGTACTTC. Translated, it gives CASSQDLAGGAYEQYF.

The chain carries TRBV6-5 and TRBJ2-1; D possibly uses TRBD1 or TRBD2 (5 bases each). The CDR3 totals 15 residues. The ends were cut back, 6 bases at V and 6 bases at J, with 18 bases in the middle. In germline, CDR1 is MNHEY, CDR2 SVGAGI. The CDR3 region has the DNA TGTGCCAGCAGGGCTTTGGGGGAGAGCATCAATGAGCAGTTCTTC. Translated, it gives CASRALGESINEQFF.

The chain links TRBV28 to TRBJ2-7, with TRBD1 identical over 7 bases. V was clipped by 7 bases and J by 5 bases; unmatched bases: 14. The CDR3 loop spans 15 amino acids. Germline V CDR1 and CDR2: MDHEN, SYDVKM. CDR3 sequence (DNA): TGTGCCAGCAAAGGGGGACATACAGGGGCGGACGAGCAGTACTTC. Its translation is CASKGGHTGADEQYF.

This chain links TRBV19 with TRBJ1-2; 8 nucleotides match TRBD1. This CDR3 region has 15 residues. V gave up 11 bases and J gave up 7 bases; unmatched junction bases: 18. Germline assignment: CDR1 LNHDA and CDR2 SQIVND (reference sequence). The CDR3 loop is CASNEQTGARGGYTF. CDR3 bases: TGTGCCTCGAATGAGCAGACAGGGGCGAGGGGTGGCTACACCTTC. Drawing the rest from reference TRBV19 and TRBJ1-2, the complete variable domain is DGGITQSPKYLFRKEGQNVTLSCEQNLNHDAMYWYRQDPGQGLRLIYYSQIVNDFQKGDIAEGYSVSREKKESFPLTVTSAQKNPTAFYLCASNEQTGARGGYTFGSGTRLTVV.

This clone was picked up a small number of times. CDR3 in amino acids: CASSTKVGYTF. The CDR3 DNA follows: TGTGCCAGCAGTACAAAGGTTGGCTACACCTTC. The chain couples TRBV28 to TRBJ1-2, with D unclear. This CDR3 contains 11 residues. Trimming removed 5 bases from V and 7 bases from J, with 8 bases in between. The germline CDR1 and CDR2 sequences are MDHEN and SYDVKM.

The chain joins TRBV4-3 to TRBJ2-3; no clear D. Trimming stripped 0 bases from V and 8 bases from J, with 21 bases between. The CDR3 contains 17 residues. Germline lookup yields CDR1 LGHNA and CDR2 YSLEER. The chain's CDR3 is CASSQDLPPFHPITQYF. CDR3 in DNA: TGCGCCAGCAGCCAAGATCTCCCTCCCTTTCATCCGATTACGCAGTATTTT.

This chain uses TRBV4-1 with TRBJ2-3; a possible D gene is TRBD2 (6 bases). Germline CDR1 is MGHRA and CDR2 is YSYEKL. This CDR3 has 15 amino acids. With 1 base removed from V and 5 bases from J, the gap between germline ends came to 13 bases. The CDR3 nucleotides read TGCGCCAGCAGCCAAGTGGGCGGGGTGCGAGATACGCAGTATTTT. It encodes CASSQVGGVRDTQYF.

Only a few counts were recorded for this clone. The chain recombines TRBV5-4 with TRBJ2-1; D unclear. Germline CDR1 SGHNT, CDR2 YYREEE (reference sequence). This CDR3 comprises 13 residues. V lost 2 bases and J 10 bases, leaving 13 bases between the germline ends. The chain's CDR3 is CASSFLGPGEQFF. The CDR3 DNA sequence: TGTGCCAGCAGCTTTTTGGGTCCTGGGGAGCAGTTCTTC.

The chain carries TRBV2 and TRBJ1-4; weak D call: TRBD1 (5 bases). CDR3 length equals 16 residues. Germline loops: CDR1 SNHLY, CDR2 FYNNEI. Trimming took off 3 bases at V and 10 bases at J, with 21 bases between the two ends. This chain's CDR3 is CASSEARRGRLGKLFF. CDR3 nucleotide sequence: TGTGCCAGCAGTGAGGCTCGGCGGGGGAGGCTGGGAAAACTGTTTTTT.

V usage is TRBV20-1 and J usage is TRBJ1-2; D unclear. Germline V gene data show CDR1 as DFQATT and CDR2 as SNEGSKA (reference sequence). This CDR3 comprises 10 residues. The V end lost 0 bases, the J end lost 8 bases, and 4 bases lay between the germline ends. The CDR3 is CSAREGGYTF. The CDR3 DNA reads TGCAGTGCTAGAGAAGGCGGCTACACCTTC.

V is TRBV7-2 and J is TRBJ1-2; D not certain. Germline CDR1 SGHTA, CDR2 FQGNSA. The germline V and J ends were trimmed by 0 bases and 8 bases, with 10 bases remaining between them. CDR3 length: 13 amino acids. CDR3 in DNA: TGTGCCAGCAGCTTAGCGGCGCGGGCGGGCTACACCTTC. Residues: CASSLAARAGYTF.

In this sample, this clone turned up once. The rearrangement links TRBV15 to TRBJ2-7; 12 positions match TRBD2. J lost 5 bases, V lost 1 base, and 3 bases had no gene match. Germline V lookup: CDR1 LNHNV, CDR2 YYDKDF (reference sequence). The CDR3 has 15 amino acids. The CDR3 protein is CATSRVRLAGDEQYF. In DNA form, the CDR3 reads TGTGCCACCAGCAGAGTCAGACTAGCGGGAGACGAGCAGTACTTC. Using reference TRBV15 and TRBJ2-7 for the parts outside the CDR3, the full variable domain is DAMVIQNPRYQVTQFGKPVTLSCSQTLNHNVMYWYQQKSSQAPKLLFHYYDKDFNNEADTPDNFQSRRPNTSFCFLDIRSPGLGDTAMYLCATSRVRLAGDEQYFGPGTRLTVT.

The V and J genes are TRBV7-2 and TRBJ2-1; no firm D call. CDR1 SGHTA and CDR2 FQGNSA come from the germline V gene. Trimming cost V 4 bases and J 2 bases, with 18 bases left between them. This CDR3 is 17 amino acids long. The CDR3 nucleotides are TGTGCCAGCAGCTCCCCGATTATCTCCGTGACCTACAATGAGCAGTTCTTC. Amino acids: CASSSPIISVTYNEQFF. The full variable domain, its missing parts supplied by reference TRBV7-2 and TRBJ2-1, is GAGVSQSPSNKVTEKGKDVELRCDPISGHTALYWYRQSLGQGLEFLIYFQGNSAPDKSGLPSDRFSAERTGGSVSTLTIQRTQQEDSAVYLCASSSPIISVTYNEQFFGPGTRLTVL.

This sequence joins TRBV19 and TRBJ2-1; tentatively, D is TRBD2 (5 bases). V lost 1 base and J lost 5, with 12 bases in between. The CDR3 has 15 residues. Germline V gene data show CDR1 as LNHDA and CDR2 as SQIVND (reference sequence). As DNA, the CDR3 is TGTGCCAGTAGTATAGCGGGATTGCTCCACAATGAGCAGTTCTTC. This encodes CASSIAGLLHNEQFF.

The chain couples TRBV7-2 to TRBJ1-1, with a tentative D call TRBD1 (5 bases). The CDR3 covers 16 residues. CDR1 is SGHTA, CDR2 FQGNSA, per germline. V was pared by 2 bases and J by 10 bases, with 23 bases between. CDR3 nucleotides: TGTGCCAGCAGCTTACAGTCCCTAACGGGTGTCGGGGGAGCTTTCTTT. Residues: CASSLQSLTGVGGAFF.

J is TRBJ2-3 and V is TRBV5-8; maybe TRBD1 (6 bases). The ends were cut back, 0 bases at V and 1 base at J, with 9 bases in the middle. Germline V CDR1 and CDR2: SGHTS, YDEGEE. This CDR3 spans 15 amino acids. In DNA, the CDR3 is TGTGCCAGCAGCTTGGGCAGGGGCCGCACAGATACGCAGTATTTT. The encoded protein is CASSLGRGRTDTQYF.